This T cell receptor beta chain comes out of a study of blood T cells in healthy people across ages (dated by TCRdb to between 2014 and 2016). General notes on the study: Template switching captured roughly one uniquely barcoded TCR beta cDNA molecule per two T cells in model experiments. Using deep sequencing normalized with unique cDNA molecular identifiers, the study measured how TCR beta repertoire diversity changes with age. Donors were grouped into four age groups: young (average approximately 16 years), middle-aged (around 39), aged (62) and long-lived (82). To avoid experimental bias, donors of different ages were distributed randomly across sequencing lanes. The study analyzed two additional independent replicas of 1 million unique cDNA reads from the same blood draw for two donors, one aged 18 to 30 and one aged 80 or older. The paper's findings and limits, for the study overall: Compared with the aged group, the long-lived group had more naive CD4+ T cells, fewer expanded clones and increased TCR diversity, a pattern suggesting age selection. Observed TCR beta diversity correlated strongly with the percentage of naive T cells measured by flow cytometry. Because the CMV infection status of the donors was unknown, age-related changes in expanded clonotypes may potentially have been confounded. Observed TCR beta diversity per million T cells fell roughly linearly with age, and a significant reduction was already apparent by age around 36. Bulk unsorted PBMC profiling prevented conclusive comparison of naive and antigen-experienced compartments. Estimates of total diversity from one million sequenced T cells were regarded as lower bounds and underestimates.

The donors were roughly 39 Caucasian individuals from Russia, aged about 6 to 95 years, who were systemically healthy. Each donor gave roughly 11 milliliters of peripheral blood, drawn into EDTA-treated Vacutainer tubes. Ficoll-Paque density-gradient centrifugation was used to isolate PBMCs, with at least 6 million per sample. Total RNA was extracted from PBMCs with Trizol reagent, with at least 5 micrograms obtained per sample. Naive CD45RAhigh/CD27high T cell percentages were measured by flow cytometry on a PBMC aliquot from every donor. Cut back by 0 bases and 7 bases, the V and J ends lie 9 bases apart. As encoded in the germline V gene, CDR1 is SQVTM while CDR2 is ANQGSEA. The CDR3 covers 12 residues, taking in both the cysteine and the phenylalanine. CDR3 DNA is the only sequence kept; it has 36 bases, read in frame from the first base. The library came from 5' RACE. The sequencer listed for this sample is Illumina HiSeq 2500. A second PCR of roughly 7 to 11 cycles was performed with a sample-barcoded 5' primer and a J-beta primer mix. A template-switch 5' adaptor carrying 12 random nucleotides introduced a unique molecular identifier onto each TCR beta cDNA molecule. Each sample yielded at least 3 million CDR3-containing paired-end reads. All of the RNA was converted into first-strand cDNA using the Mint cDNA synthesis kit, with a TRBC-specific oligonucleotide serving as the primer. After uracil-DNA glycosylase treatment, a first 18-cycle PCR used universal primers M1SS and BC2_uni_R on all cDNA. Concerning the study's data processing: Each sample was normalized by randomly selecting 1 million high-quality reads, each carrying a distinct molecular identifier. Instead of being binned into consensus sequences, reads with shared molecular identifiers were discarded. MiTCR, run with a Q25 quality threshold and the strictest error-elimination algorithm, handled CDR3 identification, clonotype clustering and error correction. A nonparametric unseen species model using Euler transformation provided a lower-bound estimate of total TCR beta diversity. TCRdb handled the public reads itself, with Q25 trimming in fastp and clone calling in MiXCR, and kept productive beta chains. Identical CDR3 protein sequences are pooled into one entry, listed with their most common genes and DNA. TCRdb's processing, not the authors' own work, is the source of the V and J calls. The sample records approximately 1.5 million distinct CDR3 sequences, roughly a third of which are singletons. The ten most abundant clones make up about 11% of the sample.

For this clonotype: Its antigen specificity is not known. The input lacks base qualities; no much larger clone sits a single base away.

This TCR was recovered from a woman in her 30s in good health. Sequencing was performed on blood. The chain joins TRBV29-1 to TRBJ1-2; the D gene assignment is ambiguous. The CDR3 loop reads CSVEESQLGYTF. The bases are TGCAGCGTTGAAGAGAGCCAGCTTGGCTACACCTTC.